Listed below are T cell receptor beta chains from one sample, sequenced in a study of PD-1 blockade in classical Hodgkin lymphoma. The repertoire was sequenced with immunoSEQ multiplex PCR; TCRdb's copy has only in-frame clones and lacks some. The table lists about 90,000 clones, 92% of them singletons. Sequenced material: peripheral blood mononuclear cells (PBMCs), taken before the second cycle of nivolumab. The receptors here all came from a human donor with classical Hodgkin lymphoma. The conserved cysteine and the conserved F or W are not part of the CDR3 here.

J gene: TRBJ2-2; V gene: TRBV7-9; CDR3 protein: ASSPWTSPNTGELF
J gene: TRBJ1-1; V gene: TRBV4-2; CDR3 protein: ASSQVIPRQGAGDTEAF
J gene: TRBJ2-7; V gene: TRBV5-4; CDR3 protein: ASSAGGGSYEQY
J gene: TRBJ1-1; V gene: TRBV19; CDR3 protein: ASSISGEADTEAF
J gene: TRBJ1-6; V gene: TRBV25-1; CDR3 protein: ASTPSPAGTNSPLH
J gene: TRBJ2-6; V gene: TRBV29-1; CDR3 protein: SVAERWNSGANVLT
J gene: TRBJ2-5; V gene: TRBV7-6; CDR3 protein: ASSLGAPPLQETQY
J gene: TRBJ1-1; V gene: TRBV6-5; CDR3 protein: ASSFRGTDTEAF
J gene: TRBJ2-3; V gene: TRBV6-1; CDR3 protein: ASSETRPPTSLADTQY
J gene: TRBJ2-7; V gene: TRBV28; CDR3 protein: ASSLTGFPYEQY
J gene: TRBJ2-7; V gene: TRBV19; CDR3 protein: ASSLTGLMYEQY
J gene: TRBJ2-3; V gene: TRBV5-1; CDR3 protein: ASSLSLAGNTDTQY
J gene: TRBJ2-7; V gene: TRBV27; CDR3 protein: ASSPRKRLHYEQY
J gene: TRBJ2-5; V gene: TRBV2; CDR3 protein: ASSELTGGQETQY
J gene: TRBJ1-2; V gene: TRBV27; CDR3 protein: ASSPLPRENYGYT
J gene: TRBJ2-1; V gene: TRBV6-5; CDR3 protein: ASQQSGSLYNEQF
J gene: TRBJ2-7; V gene: TRBV10-3; CDR3 protein: AISPSGTGTSEQY
J gene: TRBJ2-6; V gene: TRBV18; CDR3 protein: ASSPPLAGSSSGANVLT
J gene: TRBJ2-3; V gene: TRBV30; CDR3 protein: AWSVQAGADTQY
J gene: TRBJ1-5; V gene: TRBV11-2; CDR3 protein: ASSLGGTGNQPQH
J gene: TRBJ1-1; V gene: TRBV30; CDR3 protein: AWADRGRTEAF
J gene: NA; V gene: TRBV27; CDR3 protein: ASSPGLGGYEQY
J gene: TRBJ1-2; V gene: TRBV28; CDR3 protein: ASSLARLRARTNYGYT
J gene: TRBJ2-7; V gene: TRBV7-2; CDR3 protein: ASSYRGSYEQY
J gene: TRBJ2-5; V gene: TRBV4-1; CDR3 protein: ASSQEQLGETQY
J gene: TRBJ2-1; V gene: TRBV15; CDR3 protein: ATSRGLAGGNEQF
J gene: TRBJ2-3; V gene: TRBV2; CDR3 protein: ASREQGNTQY
J gene: TRBJ2-1; V gene: TRBV7-9; CDR3 protein: ASSKRLATGLEQF
J gene: TRBJ2-3; V gene: TRBV5-6; CDR3 protein: ASSLGRTSGSADTQY
J gene: TRBJ2-1; V gene: TRBV6-5; CDR3 protein: ASSEGDKF
J gene: TRBJ1-4; V gene: TRBV6-5; CDR3 protein: ASRALGTNEKLF
J gene: TRBJ1-1; V gene: TRBV27; CDR3 protein: ASRQGSTEAF
J gene: TRBJ2-5; V gene: TRBV28; CDR3 protein: ASSSIGAQY
J gene: TRBJ2-2; V gene: TRBV5-1; CDR3 protein: ASSSTGGSTGELF
J gene: TRBJ1-1; V gene: TRBV5-4; CDR3 protein: ASSSTREPEAF
J gene: TRBJ1-5; V gene: TRBV6-6; CDR3 protein: ASSYSGQSNQPQH
J gene: TRBJ1-1; V gene: TRBV11-2; CDR3 protein: ASSPSGWMNTEAF
J gene: TRBJ1-5; V gene: TRBV28; CDR3 protein: ASRRSGTGGRIGNQPQH
J gene: TRBJ1-2; V gene: TRBV29-1; CDR3 protein: SVERKQLYGYT
J gene: TRBJ1-1; V gene: TRBV5-1; CDR3 protein: ASSLDGGLGTEAF
J gene: TRBJ1-3; V gene: TRBV19; CDR3 protein: ASIPGARGGNTIY
J gene: TRBJ1-2; V gene: TRBV2; CDR3 protein: ASSEAPPGPAST
J gene: TRBJ2-7; V gene: TRBV7-9; CDR3 protein: ASSLAQLAGDPYEQY
J gene: TRBJ1-4; V gene: TRBV5-1; CDR3 protein: ASSSTGGVTNEKLF
J gene: TRBJ2-5; V gene: TRBV5-6; CDR3 protein: ASSSPGSQLGEQY
J gene: TRBJ1-5; V gene: TRBV5-6; CDR3 protein: ASSRLDRDNQPQH
J gene: TRBJ2-7; V gene: TRBV7-9; CDR3 protein: ASSFRTYEQY
J gene: TRBJ2-3; V gene: TRBV18; CDR3 protein: ASSLGTSGSADTQY
J gene: TRBJ2-7; V gene: TRBV29-1; CDR3 protein: SVVIAGGPVGEQY
J gene: TRBJ2-7; V gene: TRBV28; CDR3 protein: ASSAEDEQY
J gene: TRBJ2-3; V gene: TRBV5-6; CDR3 protein: ASSLGPLIAGGADTQY
J gene: TRBJ2-3; V gene: TRBV19; CDR3 protein: ASSRGWPDTQY